Below, 3 T cell receptor beta chains from the same sample are listed, as sequenced in a study of post-analysis software for immune sequencing data. Study-wide results and caveats: Higher frequency in patients than in controls was seen for roughly five TRBV segments, with TRBV5-6, TRBV5-1 and TRBV20-1 among them.

Unique molecular identifiers had been added to the TCR beta cDNA libraries. From the PCR reads, TCRdb called clonotypes with MiXCR, one entry per CDR3 protein. This repertoire shows approximately 460,000 distinct CDR3 sequences, under 55% found once; its top ten account for around 10%. The antigens of these receptors remain unknown. The source material was blood. These receptors all come from a girl between 10 and 17 years old with multiple sclerosis.

The rearrangement joins TRBV4-1 to TRBJ1-2, with a possible D match to TRBD1 (5 bases). Trimming removed 0 bases from V and 4 bases from J, with 15 bases in between. The germline V gene has CDR1 MGHRA and CDR2 YSYEKL. This CDR3 has 16 residues. The CDR3 sequence: CASSQEGRDGTYGYTF. CDR3 in DNA: TGCGCCAGCAGCCAAGAGGGACGGGACGGGACCTATGGCTACACCTTC.

V usage is TRBV20-1 and J usage is TRBJ1-1; D is perhaps TRBD1 (5 bases). This CDR3 contains 13 residues. V was clipped by 4 bases and J by 8 bases, with 17 bases between them. The V gene's germline CDR1 is DFQATT and CDR2 SNEGSKA (reference sequence). The CDR3 sequence is CSANFALQGEAFF. The CDR3 DNA sequence: TGCAGTGCTAACTTCGCTCTCCAGGGAGAAGCTTTCTTT.

V is TRBV3-1 and J is TRBJ1-1; 10 bases align to TRBD1. CDR3 length equals 18 residues. J gave up 4 bases and V 4 bases, and 15 bases lay outside the gene matches. Looked up from germline, CDR1 is LGHDT and CDR2 is YNNKEL (reference sequence). The CDR3 spells CASSPRTGGATSSTEAFF. In nucleotides, the CDR3 is TGTGCCAGCAGCCCAAGGACAGGGGGAGCCACCAGTAGCACTGAAGCTTTCTTT.